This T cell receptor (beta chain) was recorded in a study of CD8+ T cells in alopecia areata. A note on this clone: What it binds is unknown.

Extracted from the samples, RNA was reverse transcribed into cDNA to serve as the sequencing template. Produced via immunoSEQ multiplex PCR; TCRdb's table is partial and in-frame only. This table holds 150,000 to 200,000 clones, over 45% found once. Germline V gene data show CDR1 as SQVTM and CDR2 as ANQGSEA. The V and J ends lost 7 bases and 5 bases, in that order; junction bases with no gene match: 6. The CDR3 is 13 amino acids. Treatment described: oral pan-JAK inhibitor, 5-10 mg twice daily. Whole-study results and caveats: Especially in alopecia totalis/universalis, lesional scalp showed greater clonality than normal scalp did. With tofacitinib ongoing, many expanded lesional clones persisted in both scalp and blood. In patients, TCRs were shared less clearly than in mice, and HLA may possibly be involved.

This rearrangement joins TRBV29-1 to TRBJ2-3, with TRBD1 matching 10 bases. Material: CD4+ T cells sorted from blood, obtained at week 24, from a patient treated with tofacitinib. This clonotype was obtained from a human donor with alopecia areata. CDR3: CSAGQGGIDTQYF. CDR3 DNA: TGCAGCGCTGGACAGGGGGGGATAGATACGCAGTATTTT.